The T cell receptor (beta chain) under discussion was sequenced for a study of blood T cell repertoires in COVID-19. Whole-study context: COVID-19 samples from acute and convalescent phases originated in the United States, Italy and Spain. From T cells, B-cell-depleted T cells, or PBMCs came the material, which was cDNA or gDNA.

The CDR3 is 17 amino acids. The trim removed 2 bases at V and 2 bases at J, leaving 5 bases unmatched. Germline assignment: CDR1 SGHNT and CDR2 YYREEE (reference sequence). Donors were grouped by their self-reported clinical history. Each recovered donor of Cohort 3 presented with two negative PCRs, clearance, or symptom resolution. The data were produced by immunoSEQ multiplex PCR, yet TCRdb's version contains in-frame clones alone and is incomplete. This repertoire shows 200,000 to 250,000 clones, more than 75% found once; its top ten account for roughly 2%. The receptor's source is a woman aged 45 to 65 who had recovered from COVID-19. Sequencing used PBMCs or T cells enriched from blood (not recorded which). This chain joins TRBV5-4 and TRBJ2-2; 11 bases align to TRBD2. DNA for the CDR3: TGTGCCAGCAGCTTACCGACTAGCGGGATAAACACCGGGGAGCTGTTTTTT. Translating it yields CASSLPTSGINTGELFF. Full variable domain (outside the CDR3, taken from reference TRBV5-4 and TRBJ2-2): ETGVTQSPTHLIKTRGQQVTLRCSSQSGHNTVSWYQQALGQGPQFIFQYYREEENGRGNFPPRFSGLQFPNYSSELNVNALELDDSALYLCASSLPTSGINTGELFFGEGSRLTVL.